This TCR beta chain was sequenced in a study of T cell responses to AZD1222 COVID-19 vaccine. Overall study results and limits: With dominance at 160-218 and 743-854, vaccine-associated CD4 TCRs spanned spike. Spike-specific TCR breadth and depth rose after two AZD1222 doses. White British people made up most donors, females outnumbered males, and clonal diversity was possibly underestimated.

This clone was seen just once. Its antigen is unknown. The method was immunoSEQ multiplex PCR; TCRdb's version includes in-frame clones alone and lacks a portion of them. The sample records about 97,000 clones, roughly 84% being singletons. Germline loops: CDR1 MNHEY, CDR2 SVGEGT. This CDR3 contains 18 residues. Trimming shortened V by 6 bases and J by 1 base, and 22 bases separated the two germline ends. The receptor was derived from an adult in good health. The sample consisted of peripheral blood, taken on day 0 of AZD1222 vaccination. J is TRBJ1-3 and V is TRBV6-2 or TRBV6-3; unclear D gene. The CDR3 loop is CASRPNTVLVSSGNTIYF. The CDR3 DNA is TGTGCCAGCAGGCCTAACACGGTCCTGGTTTCTTCTGGAAACACCATATATTTT.